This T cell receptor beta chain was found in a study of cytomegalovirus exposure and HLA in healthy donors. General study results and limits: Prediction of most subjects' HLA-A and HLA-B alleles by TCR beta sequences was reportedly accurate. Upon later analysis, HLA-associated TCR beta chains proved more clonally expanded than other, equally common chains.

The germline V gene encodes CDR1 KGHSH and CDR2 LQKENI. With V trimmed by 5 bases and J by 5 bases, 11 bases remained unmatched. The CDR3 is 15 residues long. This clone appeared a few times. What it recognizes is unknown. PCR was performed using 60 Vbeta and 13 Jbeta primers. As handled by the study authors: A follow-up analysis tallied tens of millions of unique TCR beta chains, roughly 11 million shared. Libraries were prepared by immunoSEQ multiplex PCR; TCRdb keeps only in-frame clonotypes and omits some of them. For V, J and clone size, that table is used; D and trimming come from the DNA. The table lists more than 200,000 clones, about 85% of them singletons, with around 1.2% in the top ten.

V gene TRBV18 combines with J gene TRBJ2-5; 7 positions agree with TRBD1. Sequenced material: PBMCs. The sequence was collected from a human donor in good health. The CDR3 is CASSANKGARETQYF. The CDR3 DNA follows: TGTGCCAGCTCAGCAAATAAGGGGGCGAGGGAGACCCAGTACTTC.